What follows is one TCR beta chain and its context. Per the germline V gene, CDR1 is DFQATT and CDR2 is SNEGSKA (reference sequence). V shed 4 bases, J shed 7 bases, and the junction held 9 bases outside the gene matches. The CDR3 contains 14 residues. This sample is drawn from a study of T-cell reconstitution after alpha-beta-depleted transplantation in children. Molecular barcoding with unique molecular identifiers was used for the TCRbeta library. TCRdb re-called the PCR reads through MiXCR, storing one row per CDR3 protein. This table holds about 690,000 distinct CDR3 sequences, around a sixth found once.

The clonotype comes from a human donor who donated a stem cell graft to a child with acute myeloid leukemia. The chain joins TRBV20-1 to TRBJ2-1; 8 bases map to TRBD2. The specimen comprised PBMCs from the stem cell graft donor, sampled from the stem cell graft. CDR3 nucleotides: TGCAGTGCTACCGGGGGGGCCAATAGGAATGAGCAGTTCTTC. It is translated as CSATGGANRNEQFF.